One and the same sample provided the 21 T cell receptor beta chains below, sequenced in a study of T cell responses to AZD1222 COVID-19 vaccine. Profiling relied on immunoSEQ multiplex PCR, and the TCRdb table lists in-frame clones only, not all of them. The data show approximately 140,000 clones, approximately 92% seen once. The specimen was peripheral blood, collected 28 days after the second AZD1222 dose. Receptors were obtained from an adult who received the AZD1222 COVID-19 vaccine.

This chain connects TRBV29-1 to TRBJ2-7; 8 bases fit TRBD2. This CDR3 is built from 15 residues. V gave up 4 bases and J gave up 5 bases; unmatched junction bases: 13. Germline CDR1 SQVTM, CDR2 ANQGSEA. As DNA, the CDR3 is TGCAGCGTTGTTGGGGGGACTAGTAAAAGAGACGAGCAGTACTTC. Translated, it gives CSVVGGTSKRDEQYF.

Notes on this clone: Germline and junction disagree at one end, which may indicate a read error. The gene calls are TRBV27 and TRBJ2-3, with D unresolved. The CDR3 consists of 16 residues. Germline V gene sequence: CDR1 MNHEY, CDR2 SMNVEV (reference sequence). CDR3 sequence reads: CASTLRWLEPTDTQYF. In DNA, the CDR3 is TGTGCCAGCACTTTAAGGTGGCTAGAGCCCACAGATACGCAGTATTTT.

CDR3 protein: CASSFGIAFGNTEAFF. The CDR3 DNA reads TGTGCCAGCAGTTTTGGGATCGCCTTCGGGAACACTGAAGCTTTCTTT. This rearrangement joins TRBV27 to TRBJ1-1; D is ambiguous. CDR1 and CDR2 from the germline V gene are MNHEY and SMNVEV (reference sequence). This CDR3 region has 16 residues. The germline V and J ends were trimmed by 3 bases and 1 base, with 15 bases remaining between them.

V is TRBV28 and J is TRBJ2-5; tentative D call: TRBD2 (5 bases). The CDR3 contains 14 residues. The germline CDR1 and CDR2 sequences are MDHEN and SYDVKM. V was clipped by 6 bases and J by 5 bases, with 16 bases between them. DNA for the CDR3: TGTGCCAGCAGCCGAAGACTACCCAGGGAGACCCAGTACTTC. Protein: CASSRRLPRETQYF.

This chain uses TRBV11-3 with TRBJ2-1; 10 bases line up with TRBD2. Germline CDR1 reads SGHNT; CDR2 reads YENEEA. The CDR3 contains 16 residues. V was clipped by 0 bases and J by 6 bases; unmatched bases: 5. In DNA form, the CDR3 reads TGTGCCAGCAGCTTAGATCTAGCGGGAGCCGGCAATGAGCAGTTCTTC. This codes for CASSLDLAGAGNEQFF.

In DNA form, the CDR3 reads TGTGCTAGTGGTTTAAGGACAGGGTCCTACGAGCAGTACTTC. Translation: CASGLRTGSYEQYF. The chain employs TRBV12-5 and TRBJ2-7; 8 bases align to TRBD1. The V segment lost 3 bases and the J segment 1 base; nucleotides outside the gene matches: 2. CDR1 LGHNT and CDR2 FRNRAP come from the germline V gene. CDR3 length equals 14 residues. Full variable domain (rest looked up from reference TRBV12-5 and TRBJ2-7): DARVTQTPRHKVTEMGQEVTMRCQPILGHNTVFWYRQTMMQGLELLAYFRNRAPLDDSGMPKDRFSAEMPDATLATLKIQPSEPRDSAVYFCASGLRTGSYEQYFGPGTRLTVT.

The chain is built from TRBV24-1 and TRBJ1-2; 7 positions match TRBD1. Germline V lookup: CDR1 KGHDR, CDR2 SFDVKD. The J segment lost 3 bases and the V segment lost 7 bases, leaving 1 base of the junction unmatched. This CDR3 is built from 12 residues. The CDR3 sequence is CATSGTDYGYTF. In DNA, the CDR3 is TGTGCCACCAGCGGGACAGACTATGGCTACACCTTC.

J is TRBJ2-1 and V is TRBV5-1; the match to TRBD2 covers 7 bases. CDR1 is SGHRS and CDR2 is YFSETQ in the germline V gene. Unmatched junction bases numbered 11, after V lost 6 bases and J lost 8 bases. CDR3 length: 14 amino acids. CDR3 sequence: CASTSGGSGYEQFF. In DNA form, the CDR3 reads TGCGCCAGCACTTCCGGGGGGAGCGGCTATGAGCAGTTCTTC.

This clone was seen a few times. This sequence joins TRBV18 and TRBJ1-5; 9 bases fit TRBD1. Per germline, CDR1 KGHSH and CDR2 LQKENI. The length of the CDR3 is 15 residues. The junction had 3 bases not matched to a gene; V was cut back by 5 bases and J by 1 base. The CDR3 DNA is TGTGCCAGCTCAAGGGACAGGGCGAGCAATCAGCCCCAGCATTTT. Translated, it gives CASSRDRASNQPQHF.

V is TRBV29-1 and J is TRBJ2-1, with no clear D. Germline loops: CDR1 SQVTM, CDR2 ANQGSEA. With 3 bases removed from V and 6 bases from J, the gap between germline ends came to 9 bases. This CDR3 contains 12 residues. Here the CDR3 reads CSVEIFSNEQFF. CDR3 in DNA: TGCAGCGTTGAGATCTTCTCCAATGAGCAGTTCTTC.

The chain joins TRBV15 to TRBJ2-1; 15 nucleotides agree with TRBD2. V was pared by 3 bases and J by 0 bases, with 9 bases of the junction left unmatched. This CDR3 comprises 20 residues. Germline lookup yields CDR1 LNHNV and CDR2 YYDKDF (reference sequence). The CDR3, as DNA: TGTGCCACCAGCAGGGGGCCCGGGACTAGCGGGAGGAGCTCCTACAATGAGCAGTTCTTC. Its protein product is CATSRGPGTSGRSSYNEQFF.

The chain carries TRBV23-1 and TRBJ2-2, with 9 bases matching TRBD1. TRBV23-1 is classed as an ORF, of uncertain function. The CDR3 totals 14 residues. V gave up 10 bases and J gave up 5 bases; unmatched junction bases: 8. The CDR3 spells CATPQGAGTGELFF. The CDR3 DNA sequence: TGCGCCACTCCACAGGGGGCTGGGACCGGGGAGCTGTTTTTT.

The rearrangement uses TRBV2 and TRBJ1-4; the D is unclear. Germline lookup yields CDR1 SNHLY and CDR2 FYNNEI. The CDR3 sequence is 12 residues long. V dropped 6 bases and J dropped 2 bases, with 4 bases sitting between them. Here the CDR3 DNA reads TGTGCCAGCAGAGCGACTAATGAAAAACTGTTTTTT. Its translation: CASRATNEKLFF.

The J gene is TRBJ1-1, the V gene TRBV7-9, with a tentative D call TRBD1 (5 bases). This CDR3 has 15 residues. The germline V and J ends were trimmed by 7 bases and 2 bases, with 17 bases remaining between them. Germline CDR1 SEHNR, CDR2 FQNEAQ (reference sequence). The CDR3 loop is CASTLGGTANTEAFF. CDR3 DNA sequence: TGTGCCAGCACCCTCGGAGGGACTGCAAACACTGAAGCTTTCTTT.

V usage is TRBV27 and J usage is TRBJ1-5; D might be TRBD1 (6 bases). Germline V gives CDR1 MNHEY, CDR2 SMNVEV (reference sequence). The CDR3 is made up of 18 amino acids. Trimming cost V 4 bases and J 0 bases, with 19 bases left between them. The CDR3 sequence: CASSSQGTFHYSNQPQHF. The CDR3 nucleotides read TGTGCCAGCAGTTCTCAGGGGACGTTCCACTATAGCAATCAGCCCCAGCATTTT.

The CDR3 spells CASSYGTLSSYEQYF. CDR3 DNA sequence: TGTGCCAGCAGTTATGGGACGTTAAGCTCCTACGAGCAGTACTTC. The V call is TRBV6-5, the J call TRBJ2-7; D is tentatively TRBD1 or TRBD2 (5 bases each). Germline values: CDR1 MNHEY, CDR2 SVGAGI. V was pared by 3 bases and J by 0 bases, with 12 bases between. The CDR3 runs to 15 residues.

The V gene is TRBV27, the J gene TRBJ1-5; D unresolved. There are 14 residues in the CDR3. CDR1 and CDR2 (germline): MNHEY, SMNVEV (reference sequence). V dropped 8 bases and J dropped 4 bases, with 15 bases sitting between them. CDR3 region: CASALQRENQPQHF. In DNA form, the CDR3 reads TGTGCCAGCGCCCTTCAACGGGAAAATCAGCCCCAGCATTTT.

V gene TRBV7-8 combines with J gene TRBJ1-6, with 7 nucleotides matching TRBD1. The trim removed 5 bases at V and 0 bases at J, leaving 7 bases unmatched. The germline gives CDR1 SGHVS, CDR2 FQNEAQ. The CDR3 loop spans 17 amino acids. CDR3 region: CASSTGQPSSYNSPLHF. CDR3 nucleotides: TGTGCCAGCAGCACGGGACAGCCGAGCTCCTATAATTCACCCCTCCACTTT.

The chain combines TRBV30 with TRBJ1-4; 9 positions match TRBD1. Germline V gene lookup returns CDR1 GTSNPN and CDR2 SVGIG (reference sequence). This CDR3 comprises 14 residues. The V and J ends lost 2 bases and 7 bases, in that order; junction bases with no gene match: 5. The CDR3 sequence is CAWSWDRETEKLFF. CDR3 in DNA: TGTGCCTGGAGTTGGGACAGGGAGACTGAAAAACTGTTTTTT.

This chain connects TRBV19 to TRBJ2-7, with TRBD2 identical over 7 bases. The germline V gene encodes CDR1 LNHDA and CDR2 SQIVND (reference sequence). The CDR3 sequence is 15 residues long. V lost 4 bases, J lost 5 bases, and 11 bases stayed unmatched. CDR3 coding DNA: TGTGCCAGTAGTAACTTCCCTTGGGGGAGGGACGAGCAGTACTTC. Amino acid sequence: CASSNFPWGRDEQYF.

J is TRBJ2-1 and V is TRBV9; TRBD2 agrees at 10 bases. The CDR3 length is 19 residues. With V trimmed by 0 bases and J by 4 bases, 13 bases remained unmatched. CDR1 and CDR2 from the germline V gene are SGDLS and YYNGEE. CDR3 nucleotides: TGTGCCAGCAGCGTAGATCAGCCAATCGGACTAGCGGATTACAATGAGCAGTTCTTC. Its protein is CASSVDQPIGLADYNEQFF. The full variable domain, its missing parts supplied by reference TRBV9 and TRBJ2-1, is DSGVTQTPKHLITATGQRVTLRCSPRSGDLSVYWYQQSLDQGLQFLIQYYNGEERAKGNILERFSAQQFPDLHSELNLSSLELGDSALYFCASSVDQPIGLADYNEQFFGPGTRLTVL.